This is a list of T cell receptor beta chains from one sample in a study of T cells after yellow fever vaccination. TCRdb redid the calling of the 5' RACE reads with MiXCR, one entry per CDR3 protein. The data hold some 600,000 distinct CDR3 sequences, with approximately 13% observed a single time. The sample here was PBMCs, taken on the day of the yellow fever booster vaccination. The receptors were gathered from a man younger than 40 who received the YFV17D yellow fever vaccine. Each CDR3 is given with its conserved first and last residue. A D gene is named only where the DNA matches it firmly. The size entry is marked missing in some rows and otherwise reads once, few, many or a size class.

clone_size d_call j_call cdr3_length v_call cdr3_aa cdr3_nt
NA TRBD2 TRBJ2-5 14 TRBV12-5 CASGTGGGQETQYF TGTGCTAGTGGCACGGGGGGAGGGCAAGAGACCCAGTACTTC
NA NA TRBJ2-3 13 TRBV5-4 CASSLSGGTLQYF TGTGCCAGCAGCTTGTCCGGAGGGACCCTGCAGTATTTT
NA TRBD1 TRBJ1-5 16 TRBV10-1 CASNVWGQGDNQPQHF TGCGCCAGCAATGTGTGGGGACAGGGGGACAATCAGCCCCAGCATTTT
once NA TRBJ2-3 18 TRBV21-1 CASSKKRGLAGVADTQYF TGTGCCAGCAGCAAAAAGAGGGGGCTAGCGGGAGTCGCAGATACGCAGTATTTT
few NA TRBJ2-2 13 TRBV20-1 CSASPRSDGELFF TGCAGTGCCTCCCCGAGATCCGACGGGGAGCTGTTTTTT
NA TRBD1 TRBJ1-5 14 TRBV7-2 CASSQQGFNQPQHF TGTGCCAGCAGCCAACAGGGGTTCAATCAGCCCCAGCATTTT
few NA TRBJ2-3 17 TRBV5-1 CASSLALQASSTDTQYF TGCGCCAGCAGCTTGGCCTTACAGGCGTCTAGCACAGATACGCAGTATTTT
NA NA TRBJ1-6 15 TRBV12-3/TRBV12-4 CASSIGSSYNSPLHF TGTGCCAGCAGCATAGGGAGCTCCTATAATTCACCCCTCCACTTT
NA NA TRBJ2-1 16 TRBV20-1 CSAPSYAVHSYNEQFF TGCAGTGCCCCCTCCTACGCGGTCCACTCCTACAATGAGCAGTTCTTC
NA NA TRBJ2-3 13 TRBV4-3 CASSQVPEDTQYF TGCGCCAGCAGCCAAGTTCCCGAAGATACGCAGTATTTT
NA NA TRBJ1-1 19 TRBV11-2 CASSLVPAISQSTNTEAFF TGTGCCAGCAGCTTAGTTCCAGCCATAAGTCAGAGTACCAACACTGAAGCTTTCTTT
NA TRBD1 TRBJ2-5 15 TRBV4-3 CASSQDGTGGETQYF TGCGCCAGCAGCCAAGATGGGACAGGAGGAGAGACCCAGTACTTC
few NA TRBJ2-2 14 TRBV7-3 CASSPRLGGGELFF TGTGCCAGCAGCCCCCGGCTCGGCGGAGGGGAGCTGTTTTTT
few TRBD1 TRBJ2-3 14 TRBV23-1 CASSMGQNTDTQYF TGCGCCAGCAGTATGGGACAGAACACAGATACGCAGTATTTT
few NA TRBJ2-7 13 TRBV5-5 CASSLASTYEQYF TGTGCCAGCAGCTTGGCGTCGACGTACGAGCAGTACTTC
NA TRBD2 TRBJ2-7 15 TRBV5-6 CASSLLTSESYEQYF TGTGCCAGCAGCTTGCTTACTAGCGAGAGCTACGAGCAGTACTTC
NA TRBD1 TRBJ2-6 15 TRBV29-1 CSVEPDRAGANVLTF TGCAGCGTTGAACCGGACAGGGCTGGGGCCAACGTCCTGACTTTC
NA NA TRBJ2-7 13 TRBV12-3/TRBV12-4 CASRSWRGSEQYF TGTGCCAGCAGATCCTGGAGGGGTTCGGAGCAGTACTTC
few NA TRBJ2-3 14 TRBV6-5 CASSYSDSTDTQYF TGTGCCAGCAGTTACTCGGACAGCACAGATACGCAGTATTTT
few NA TRBJ1-2 14 TRBV7-2 CASSTNQQFYGYTF TGTGCCAGCAGTACCAACCAGCAATTCTATGGCTACACCTTC
few NA TRBJ2-1 17 TRBV20-1 CSAPPDWGANPDNEQFF TGCAGTGCCCCACCGGATTGGGGGGCCAATCCGGACAATGAGCAGTTCTTC
NA NA TRBJ2-3 14 TRBV20-1 CSATGTPGTDTQYF TGCAGTGCTACCGGGACTCCGGGCACAGATACGCAGTATTTT
many TRBD2 TRBJ2-7 14 TRBV7-9 CASSLLAGTYEQYF TGTGCCAGCAGCCTACTAGCGGGGACCTACGAGCAGTACTTC
few TRBD1 TRBJ2-1 11 TRBV20-1 CSVGQAFEQFF TGCAGTGTCGGACAGGCGTTTGAGCAGTTCTTC
few TRBD1 TRBJ2-7 14 TRBV10-3 CAISDFGQAYEQYF TGTGCCATCAGTGATTTTGGACAGGCCTACGAGCAGTACTTC
NA TRBD2 TRBJ2-1 16 TRBV4-2 CASNRGLAGGRDEQFF TGTGCCAGCAATCGAGGACTAGCGGGAGGTCGCGATGAGCAGTTCTTC
NA NA TRBJ2-1 13 TRBV5-4 CASSLERANEQFF TGTGCCAGCAGCTTGGAGAGGGCCAATGAGCAGTTCTTC
NA NA TRBJ2-5 14 TRBV5-1 CASSLQGHPETQYF TGCGCCAGCAGCTTACAGGGACATCCAGAGACCCAGTACTTC
many NA TRBJ2-4 15 TRBV5-6 CASSPATTSKNIQYF TGTGCCAGCAGCCCGGCGACAACCTCCAAAAACATTCAGTACTTC
few TRBD2 TRBJ2-1 18 TRBV4-3 CASSDEPGLAGLGNEQFF TGCGCCAGCAGCGATGAGCCGGGACTAGCGGGATTAGGCAATGAGCAGTTCTTC
NA TRBD1 TRBJ1-6 18 TRBV11-2 CASSSGTGGGKVNSPLHF TGTGCCAGCAGCTCCGGGACAGGGGGAGGGAAAGTCAATTCACCCCTCCACTTT
few TRBD2 TRBJ2-5 12 TRBV29-1 CSYLAGAETQYF TGCAGCTATTTAGCGGGAGCTGAGACCCAGTACTTC
NA NA TRBJ2-7 16 TRBV4-3 CASSQDRGLRNYEQYF TGCGCCAGCAGCCAAGATAGGGGACTGAGAAACTACGAGCAGTACTTC
NA NA TRBJ1-6 13 TRBV19 CASSGRSNWALHF TGTGCCAGTAGTGGGAGGTCCAATTGGGCCCTCCACTTT